The 8 T cell receptor beta chains given below trace back to one sample, sequenced in a study of blood T cell repertoires in COVID-19. Some clones are missing from TCRdb's copy, which holds only in-frame ones; the method was immunoSEQ multiplex PCR. The repertoire has some 190,000 clones, approximately 86% of them found once; the top ten carry 6.5% to 7.5%. Sequenced input: peripheral blood. These receptors came from a man aged 80 or over with COVID-19, enrolled during active disease.

V and J are TRBV5-1 and TRBJ1-4; TRBD1 matches at 7 bases. The germline V gene encodes CDR1 SGHRS and CDR2 YFSETQ. The CDR3 runs 17 residues. Losses at the gene ends were 0 bases for V and 3 bases for J; bases not matched to a gene: 8. CDR3 nucleotides: TGCGCCAGCAGCTTGGTAACAGGGGCTACCTCTAATGAAAAACTGTTTTTT. This sequence encodes CASSLVTGATSNEKLFF.

The chain couples TRBV11-3 to TRBJ1-1; D remains ambiguous. Trimming shortened V by 5 bases and J by 6 bases, and 19 bases separated the two germline ends. CDR1 and CDR2 from the germline V gene are SGHNT and YENEEA. CDR3 length equals 15 residues. The CDR3 loop is CASSPRAAVWPEAFF. Written as DNA, the CDR3 is TGTGCCAGCAGCCCTCGTGCAGCGGTCTGGCCTGAAGCTTTCTTT.

The chain couples TRBV5-4 to TRBJ2-2; maybe TRBD1 (6 bases). V was shortened by 6 bases and J by 2 bases, with 11 bases between the two germline ends. There are 14 residues in the CDR3. CDR1 SGHNT and CDR2 YYREEE come from the germline V gene (reference sequence). The CDR3 DNA reads TGTGCCAGCACCGGGACATCAAACACCGGGGAGCTGTTTTTT. It specifies CASTGTSNTGELFF.

The chain employs TRBV9 and TRBJ2-5; 9 positions agree with TRBD2. Germline V gene lookup returns CDR1 SGDLS and CDR2 YYNGEE. This CDR3 has 14 residues. The junction had 5 bases not matched to a gene; V was cut back by 4 bases and J by 4 bases. The CDR3, as DNA: TGTGCCAGCAGCCCCCGGACTAGCGTAGAGACCCAGTACTTC. As protein: CASSPRTSVETQYF.

The J gene is TRBJ1-6, the V gene TRBV5-5, with D maybe TRBD1 (5 bases). The CDR3 is 14 residues long. Between the trimmed V and J ends, which lost 4 bases and 6 bases, there was a span of 11 bases. The germline gives CDR1 SGHKS, CDR2 YYEKEE (reference sequence). CDR3 sequence reads: CASSPGLANSPLHF. The CDR3 region has the DNA TGTGCCAGCAGCCCGGGACTGGCTAATTCACCCCTCCACTTT.

The chain employs TRBV5-1 and TRBJ2-1, with 9 bases identical to TRBD2. Per germline, CDR1 SGHRS and CDR2 YFSETQ. Germline trimming cut 0 bases from V and 3 bases from J; bases unmatched to any gene: 1. The CDR3 length is 15 residues. CDR3 DNA sequence: TGCGCCAGCAGCTTGGCTAGCGGGGTCTACAATGAGCAGTTCTTC. Amino acid sequence: CASSLASGVYNEQFF.

The chain combines TRBV3-1 (or the pseudogene TRBV3-2) with TRBJ1-1; 7 positions match TRBD1. Germline V lookup: CDR1 LGHDT, CDR2 YNNKEL (reference sequence). The CDR3 spans 14 residues. After removal of 4 bases from V and 1 base from J, the junction contained 3 bases not matched to a gene. The CDR3 DNA sequence: TGTGCCAGCAGCCTCGGACAGGCGAACACTGAAGCTTTCTTT. Its translation is CASSLGQANTEAFF.

The chain has TRBV27 and TRBJ1-2; D not certain. The CDR3 loop spans 13 amino acids. Trimming shortened V by 5 bases and J by 2 bases, and 9 bases separated the two germline ends. Germline assignment: CDR1 MNHEY and CDR2 SMNVEV (reference sequence). The CDR3 nucleotides read TGTGCCAGCAGTCTGCAGATGAACTATGGCTACACCTTC. Residues: CASSLQMNYGYTF.